The 17 T cell receptor beta chains presented below share a single source sample, sequenced in a study of T cells after yellow fever vaccination. TCRdb processed the 5' RACE reads anew with MiXCR; each CDR3 protein has one entry. Here the sample spans some 220,000 distinct CDR3 sequences, under 3.5% being singletons. This material consisted of CD4+ T cells sorted from PBMCs, taken 10 days after the yellow fever booster vaccination. These receptors originate from a man younger than 35 who received the YFV17D yellow fever vaccine.

This clonotype showed up many times. This chain links TRBV5-1 with TRBJ1-1; D not certain. Trimming left V 6 bases short and J 1 base short, with 19 bases between. The CDR3 loop spans 16 amino acids. Looked up from germline, CDR1 is SGHRS and CDR2 is YFSETQ. This CDR3 is CASNLVLRSRNTEAFF. The DNA of the CDR3 is TGCGCCAGCAACTTAGTCCTCAGGAGTAGGAACACTGAAGCTTTCTTT.

This clonotype was detected ten times or more. This chain uses TRBV18 with TRBJ2-5, with TRBD2 as a possible D gene (6 bases). V was trimmed by 2 bases and J by 0 bases, leaving 7 bases between them. This CDR3 region has 14 residues. Germline V gene lookup returns CDR1 KGHSH and CDR2 LQKENI. The CDR3 is CASSPAGNQETQYF. The CDR3 DNA is TGTGCCAGCTCACCAGCGGGGAACCAAGAGACCCAGTACTTC. Drawing the rest from reference TRBV18 and TRBJ2-5, the complete variable domain is NAGVMQNPRHLVRRRGQEARLRCSPMKGHSHVYWYRQLPEEGLKFMVYLQKENIIDESGMPKERFSAEFPKEGPSILRIQQVVRGDSAAYFCASSPAGNQETQYFGPGTRLLVL.

J is TRBJ1-3 and V is TRBV3-1; D is unresolved. This CDR3 is built from 12 residues. Germline assignment: CDR1 LGHDT and CDR2 YNNKEL (reference sequence). Trimming shortened V by 1 base and J by 6 bases, and 4 bases separated the two germline ends. This chain's CDR3 is CASSQVANTIYF. The CDR3 DNA is TGTGCCAGCAGCCAAGTGGCAAACACCATATATTTT.

This clonotype was seen many times. The chain carries TRBV7-9 and TRBJ2-1; 11 nucleotides align to TRBD1. The CDR3 runs 13 residues. J lost 7 bases, V lost 4 bases, and 0 bases had no gene match. The germline CDR1 and CDR2 sequences are SEHNR and FQNEAQ (reference sequence). The CDR3 spells CASSWDRGNEQFF. For the CDR3, the DNA is TGTGCCAGCAGCTGGGACAGGGGGAATGAGCAGTTCTTC.

This clonotype was counted many times. The J gene is TRBJ2-7, the V gene TRBV20-1; D is uncertain. Germline loops: CDR1 DFQATT, CDR2 SNEGSKA (reference sequence). CDR3 length: 10 amino acids. Trimming left V 6 bases short and J 4 bases short, with 7 bases between. The CDR3 sequence: CSAGGYEQYF. CDR3 nucleotides: TGCAGTGCAGGCGGATACGAGCAGTACTTC.

This clonotype was detected many times. The chain recombines TRBV7-9 with TRBJ2-5, with TRBD1 matching over 8 bases. The germline V gene has CDR1 SEHNR and CDR2 FQNEAQ (reference sequence). With V trimmed by 5 bases and J by 5 bases, 7 bases remained unmatched. This CDR3 spans 14 amino acids. CDR3: CASSPDRVRETQYF. The CDR3 DNA follows: TGTGCCAGCAGCCCGGACAGGGTACGGGAGACCCAGTACTTC.

The rearrangement joins TRBV7-3 to TRBJ2-2; unclear D gene. The CDR3 length is 15 residues. The ends were cut back, 1 base at V and 3 bases at J, with 9 bases in the middle. The germline V gene encodes CDR1 SGHTA and CDR2 FQGTGA. The CDR3 DNA follows: TGTGCCAGCAGCTTAATTCCTTCCGACACCGGGGAGCTGTTTTTT. Amino acid sequence: CASSLIPSDTGELFF.

This clonotype was detected ten times or more. The chain employs TRBV10-2 and TRBJ1-5; 7 bases are shared with TRBD1. Germline V CDR1 and CDR2: WSHSY, SAAADI. Trimming cost V 0 bases and J 3 bases; bases outside gene matches: 11. The CDR3 covers 18 residues. DNA of the CDR3: TGCGCCAGCAGTGAGTCACGACAGGGCCCAATTCTCAATCAGCCCCAGCATTTT. Translating gives CASSESRQGPILNQPQHF.

The chain carries TRBV5-4 and TRBJ1-2; tentative D call: TRBD1 (5 bases). Trimming pared 4 bases from V and 8 bases from J, leaving 12 bases between. Per the germline V gene, CDR1 is SGHNT and CDR2 is YYREEE (reference sequence). CDR3 length: 12 residues. This CDR3 reads CASSGDWGGYTF. As DNA, the CDR3 is TGTGCCAGCAGCGGGGACTGGGGGGGCTACACCTTC.

The chain employs TRBV6-5 and TRBJ2-1; a possible D gene is TRBD2 (5 bases). Trimming removed 0 bases at V and 6 bases at J, with 12 bases between. Germline assignment: CDR1 MNHEY and CDR2 SVGAGI. The CDR3 is 15 amino acids. The CDR3 reads CASSYSYDYRNEQFF. The CDR3 coding sequence is TGTGCCAGCAGTTACTCGTATGACTACCGCAATGAGCAGTTCTTC.

This chain connects TRBV19 to TRBJ1-1, with TRBD1 identical over 10 bases. Germline trimming cut 4 bases from V and 4 bases from J; bases unmatched to any gene: 12. The CDR3 runs to 17 residues. The germline V gene encodes CDR1 LNHDA and CDR2 SQIVND (reference sequence). CDR3: CASSTDRTGGLGTEAFF. CDR3 coding DNA: TGTGCCAGTAGTACGGATCGGACAGGGGGTCTGGGCACTGAAGCTTTCTTT.

This clonotype was picked up many times. The V and J genes are TRBV7-9 and TRBJ2-5; unclear D gene. The V end lost 4 bases, the J end lost 6 bases, and 9 bases lay between the germline ends. The CDR3 extends over 12 amino acids. The germline V gene encodes CDR1 SEHNR and CDR2 FQNEAQ (reference sequence). CDR3 bases: TGTGCCAGCAGCTCCCCGATACAGACCCAGTACTTC. Translation gives CASSSPIQTQYF.

In this sample, this clonotype turned up many times. The J gene is TRBJ2-7, the V gene TRBV5-1; D is possibly TRBD2 (5 bases). The V gene's germline CDR1 is SGHRS and CDR2 YFSETQ. The CDR3 covers 14 residues. Trimming took off 4 bases at V and 3 bases at J, with 14 bases between the two ends. CDR3 in DNA: TGCGCCAGCAGCCGGGAAATAGGGATCTACGAGCAGTACTTC. Amino acid sequence: CASSREIGIYEQYF.

The V and J genes are TRBV5-6 and TRBJ1-1, with a weak D call TRBD1 (6 bases). The germline V gene has CDR1 SGHDT and CDR2 YYEEEE. V lost 3 bases and J 3 bases, leaving 12 bases between the germline ends. This CDR3 has 14 amino acids. CDR3 nucleotides: TGTGCCAGCAGCTCGCGGGGGCGGGACACTGAAGCTTTCTTT. Amino acids: CASSSRGRDTEAFF.

This clonotype was counted ten times or more. The V and J genes are TRBV29-1 and TRBJ2-7, with TRBD1 matching 8 bases. CDR1 and CDR2 from the germline V gene are SQVTM and ANQGSEA. The CDR3 has 14 residues. Unmatched junction bases numbered 9, after V lost 6 bases and J lost 2 bases. The CDR3: CSVQKTGDPYEQYF. The CDR3, as DNA: TGCAGCGTCCAAAAGACAGGGGACCCCTACGAGCAGTACTTC.

This clonotype showed up just a few times. The chain recombines TRBV6-1 with TRBJ1-4; no definite D call. V shed 8 bases and J shed 3 bases, with 7 bases lying between them. The CDR3 contains 12 residues. Per the germline V gene, CDR1 is MNHNS and CDR2 is SASEGT. In nucleotides, the CDR3 is TGTGCCAGCGCCAGACCTAATGAAAAACTGTTTTTT. Its protein product is CASARPNEKLFF.

Points on this clonotype: This may be a read error: a much more frequent sequence differs by one nucleotide. The chain employs TRBV6-2 or TRBV6-3 and TRBJ2-7, with D perhaps TRBD1 (5 bases). Germline values: CDR1 MNHEY, CDR2 SVGEGT. This CDR3 has 11 residues. The CDR3 region has the DNA TGTGCCGGCAGTACAGGCTACGAGCAGTACTTC. It encodes CAGSTGYEQYF.